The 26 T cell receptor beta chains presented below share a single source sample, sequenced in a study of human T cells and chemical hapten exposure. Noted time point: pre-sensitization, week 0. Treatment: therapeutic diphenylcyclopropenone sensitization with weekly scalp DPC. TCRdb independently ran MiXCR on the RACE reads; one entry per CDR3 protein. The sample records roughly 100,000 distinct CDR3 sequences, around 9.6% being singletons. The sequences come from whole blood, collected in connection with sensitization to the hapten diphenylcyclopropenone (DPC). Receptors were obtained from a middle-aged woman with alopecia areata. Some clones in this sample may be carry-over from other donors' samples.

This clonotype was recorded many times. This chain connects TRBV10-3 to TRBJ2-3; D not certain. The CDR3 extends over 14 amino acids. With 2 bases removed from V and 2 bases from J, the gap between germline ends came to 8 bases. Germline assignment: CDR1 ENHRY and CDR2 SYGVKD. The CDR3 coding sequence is TGTGCCATCAGTGAGAGGTTATTCACAGATACGCAGTATTTT. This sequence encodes CAISERLFTDTQYF.

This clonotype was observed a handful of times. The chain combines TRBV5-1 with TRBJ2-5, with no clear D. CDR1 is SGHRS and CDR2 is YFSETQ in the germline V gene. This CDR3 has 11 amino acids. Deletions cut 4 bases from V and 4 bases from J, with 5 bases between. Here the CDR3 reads CASSPGETQYF. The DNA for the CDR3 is TGCGCCAGCAGCCCGGGAGAGACCCAGTACTTC. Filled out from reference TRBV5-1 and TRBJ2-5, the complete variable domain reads KAGVTQTPRYLIKTRGQQVTLSCSPISGHRSVSWYQQTPGQGLQFLFEYFSETQRNKGNFPGRFSGRQFSNSRSEMNVSTLELGDSALYLCASSPGETQYFGPGTRLLVL.

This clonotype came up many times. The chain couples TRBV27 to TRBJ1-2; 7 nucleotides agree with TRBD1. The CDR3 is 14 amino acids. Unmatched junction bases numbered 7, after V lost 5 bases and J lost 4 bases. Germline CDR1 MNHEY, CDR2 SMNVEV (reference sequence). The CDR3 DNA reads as TGTGCCAGCAGTCCCGACAGGGACGGCTATGGCTACACCTTC. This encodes CASSPDRDGYGYTF.

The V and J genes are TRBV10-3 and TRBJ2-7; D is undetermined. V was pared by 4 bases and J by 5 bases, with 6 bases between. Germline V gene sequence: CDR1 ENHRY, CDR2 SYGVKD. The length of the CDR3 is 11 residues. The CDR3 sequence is CAISVRDEQYF. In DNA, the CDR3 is TGTGCCATCAGTGTACGGGACGAGCAGTACTTC.

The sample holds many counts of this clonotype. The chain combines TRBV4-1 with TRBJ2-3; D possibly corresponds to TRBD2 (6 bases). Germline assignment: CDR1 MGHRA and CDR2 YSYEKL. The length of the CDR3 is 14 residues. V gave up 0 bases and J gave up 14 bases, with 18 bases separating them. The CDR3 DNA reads TGCGCCAGCAGCCAAGATCTTCGTGCGGGGATGCGGTATTTT. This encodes CASSQDLRAGMRYF.

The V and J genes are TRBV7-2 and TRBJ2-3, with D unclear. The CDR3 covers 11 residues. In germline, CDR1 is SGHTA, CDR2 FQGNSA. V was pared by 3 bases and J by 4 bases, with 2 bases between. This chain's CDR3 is CASSFADTQYF. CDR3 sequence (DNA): TGTGCCAGCAGCTTTGCAGATACGCAGTATTTT.

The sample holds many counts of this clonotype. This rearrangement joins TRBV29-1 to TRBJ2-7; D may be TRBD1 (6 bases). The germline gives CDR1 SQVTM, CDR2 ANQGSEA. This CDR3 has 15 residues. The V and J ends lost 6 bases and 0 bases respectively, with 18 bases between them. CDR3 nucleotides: TGCAGCGTCGTTTGGACAGACGGAAGCTCCTACGAGCAGTACTTC. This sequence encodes CSVVWTDGSSYEQYF.

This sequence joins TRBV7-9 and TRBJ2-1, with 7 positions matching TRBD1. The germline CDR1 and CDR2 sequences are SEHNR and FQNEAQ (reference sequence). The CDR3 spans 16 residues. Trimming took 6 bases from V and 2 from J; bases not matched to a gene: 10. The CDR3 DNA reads TGTGCCAGCAGTTTGGGACAGTCCAAAGCCTACAATGAGCAGTTCTTC. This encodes CASSLGQSKAYNEQFF.

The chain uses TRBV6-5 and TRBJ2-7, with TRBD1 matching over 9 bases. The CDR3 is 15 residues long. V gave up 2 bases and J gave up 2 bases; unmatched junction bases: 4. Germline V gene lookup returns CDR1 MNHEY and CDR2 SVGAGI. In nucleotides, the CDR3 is TGTGCCAGCAGTTACCGAGGGACAGGGACCTACGAGCAGTACTTC. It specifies CASSYRGTGTYEQYF.

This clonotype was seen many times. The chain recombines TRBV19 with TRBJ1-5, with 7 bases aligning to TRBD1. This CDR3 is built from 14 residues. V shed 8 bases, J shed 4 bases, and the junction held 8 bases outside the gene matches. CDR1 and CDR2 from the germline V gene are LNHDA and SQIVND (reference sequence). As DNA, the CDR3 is TGTGCCAGTGCCTTGGAGGGGGCAAATCAGCCCCAGCATTTT. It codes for CASALEGANQPQHF.

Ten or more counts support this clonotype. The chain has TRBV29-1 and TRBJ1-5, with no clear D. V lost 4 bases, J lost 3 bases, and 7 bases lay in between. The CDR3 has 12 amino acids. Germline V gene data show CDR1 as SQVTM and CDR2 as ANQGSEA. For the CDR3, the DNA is TGCAGCGTTGGCGGTTACAATCAGCCCCAGCATTTT. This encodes CSVGGYNQPQHF.

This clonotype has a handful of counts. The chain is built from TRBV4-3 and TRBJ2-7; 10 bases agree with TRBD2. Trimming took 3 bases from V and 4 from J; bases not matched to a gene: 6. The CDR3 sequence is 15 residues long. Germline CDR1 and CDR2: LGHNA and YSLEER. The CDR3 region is CASSQQAGGPYEQYF. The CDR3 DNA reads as TGCGCCAGCAGCCAGCAAGCGGGGGGGCCGTACGAGCAGTACTTC.

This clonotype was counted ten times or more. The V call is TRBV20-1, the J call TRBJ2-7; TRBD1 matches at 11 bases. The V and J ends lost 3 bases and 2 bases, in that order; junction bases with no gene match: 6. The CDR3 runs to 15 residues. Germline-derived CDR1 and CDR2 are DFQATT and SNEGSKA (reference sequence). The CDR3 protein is CSARDRDRGTYEQYF. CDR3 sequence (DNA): TGCAGTGCTAGGGACCGGGACAGGGGGACCTACGAGCAGTACTTC.

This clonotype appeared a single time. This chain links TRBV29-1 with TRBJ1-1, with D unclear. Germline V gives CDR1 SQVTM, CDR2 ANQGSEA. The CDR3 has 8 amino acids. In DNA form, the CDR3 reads TGCAGGGAGCCTTTGGCTTTCTTT. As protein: CREPLAFF.

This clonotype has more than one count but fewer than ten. The CDR3 region has the DNA TGCGCCAGCAGCCAAGATCCAGGACGAGTCACTGAAGCTTTCTTT. This sequence encodes CASSQDPGRVTEAFF. The V gene is TRBV4-1, the J gene TRBJ1-1, with D unclear. Germline CDR1 MGHRA, CDR2 YSYEKL. V lost 0 bases, J lost 4 bases, and 12 bases lay in between. This CDR3 has 15 amino acids.

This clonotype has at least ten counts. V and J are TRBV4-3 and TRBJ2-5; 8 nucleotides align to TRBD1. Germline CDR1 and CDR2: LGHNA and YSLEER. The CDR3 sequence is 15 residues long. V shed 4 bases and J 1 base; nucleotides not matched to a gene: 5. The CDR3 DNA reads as TGCGCCAGCAGCCTCGTCGACAGGGGCCAAGAGACCCAGTACTTC. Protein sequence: CASSLVDRGQETQYF.

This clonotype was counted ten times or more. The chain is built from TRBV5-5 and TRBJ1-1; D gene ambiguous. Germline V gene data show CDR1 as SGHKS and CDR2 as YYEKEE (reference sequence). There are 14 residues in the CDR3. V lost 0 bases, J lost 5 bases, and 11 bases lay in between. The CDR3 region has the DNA TGTGCCAGCAGCTTGGGTCAGGTCATAACTGAAGCTTTCTTT. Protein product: CASSLGQVITEAFF.

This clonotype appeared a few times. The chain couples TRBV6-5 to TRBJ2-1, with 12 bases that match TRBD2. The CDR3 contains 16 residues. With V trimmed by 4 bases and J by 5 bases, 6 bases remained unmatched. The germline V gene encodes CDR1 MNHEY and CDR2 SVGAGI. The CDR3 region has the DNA TGTGCCAGCAGTTCTTGGACTAGCGGGGCCAACAATGAGCAGTTCTTC. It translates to CASSSWTSGANNEQFF.

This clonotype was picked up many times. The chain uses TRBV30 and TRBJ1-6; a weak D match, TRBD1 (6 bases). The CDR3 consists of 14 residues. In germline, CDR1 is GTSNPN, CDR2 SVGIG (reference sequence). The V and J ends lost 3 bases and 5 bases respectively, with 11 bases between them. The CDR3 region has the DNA TGTGCCTGGAGCCCGGACAGAAATAATTCACCCCTCCACTTT. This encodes CAWSPDRNNSPLHF.

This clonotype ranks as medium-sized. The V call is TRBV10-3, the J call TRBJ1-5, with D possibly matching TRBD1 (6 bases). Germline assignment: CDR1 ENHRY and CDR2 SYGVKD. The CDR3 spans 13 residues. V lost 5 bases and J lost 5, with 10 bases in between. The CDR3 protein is CAISRTEDQPQHF. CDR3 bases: TGTGCCATCAGTAGGACAGAAGATCAGCCCCAGCATTTT.

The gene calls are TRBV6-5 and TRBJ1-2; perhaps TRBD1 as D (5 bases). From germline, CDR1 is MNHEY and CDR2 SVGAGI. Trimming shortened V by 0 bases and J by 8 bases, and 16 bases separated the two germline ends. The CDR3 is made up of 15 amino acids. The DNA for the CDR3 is TGTGCCAGCAGTTACTCATCTCAGGGAAAGGTCGGCTACACCTTC. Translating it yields CASSYSSQGKVGYTF.

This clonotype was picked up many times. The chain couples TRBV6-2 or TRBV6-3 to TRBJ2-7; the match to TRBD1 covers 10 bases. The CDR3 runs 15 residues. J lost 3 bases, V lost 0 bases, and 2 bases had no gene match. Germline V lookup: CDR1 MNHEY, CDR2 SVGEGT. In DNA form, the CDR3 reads TGTGCCAGCAGTTACTCCCGGGACAGGGGCTACGAGCAGTACTTC. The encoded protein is CASSYSRDRGYEQYF.

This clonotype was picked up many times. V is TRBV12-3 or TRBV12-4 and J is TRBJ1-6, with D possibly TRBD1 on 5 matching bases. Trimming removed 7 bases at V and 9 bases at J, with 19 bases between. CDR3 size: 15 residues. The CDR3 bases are TGTGCCAGCACCCCACCCGGGAGGGGTGGTTCACCCCTCCACTTT. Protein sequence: CASTPPGRGGSPLHF.

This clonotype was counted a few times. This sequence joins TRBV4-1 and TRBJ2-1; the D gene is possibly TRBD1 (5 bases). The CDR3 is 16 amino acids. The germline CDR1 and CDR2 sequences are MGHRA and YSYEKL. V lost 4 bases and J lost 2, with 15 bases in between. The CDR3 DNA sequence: TGCGCCAGCAGCCGATCCAGGGTTCTAGCCTACAATGAGCAGTTCTTC. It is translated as CASSRSRVLAYNEQFF.

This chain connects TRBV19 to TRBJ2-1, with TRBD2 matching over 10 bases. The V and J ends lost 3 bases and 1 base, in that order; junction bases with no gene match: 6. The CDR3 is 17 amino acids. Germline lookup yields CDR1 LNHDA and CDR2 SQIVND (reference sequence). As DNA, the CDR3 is TGTGCCAGTAGTATGGGGGCTAGCGGGGGATCCTACAATGAGCAGTTCTTC. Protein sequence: CASSMGASGGSYNEQFF.

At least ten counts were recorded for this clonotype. CDR3 sequence reads: CASSQEVRGLDEQYF. CDR3 nucleotide sequence: TGCGCCAGCAGCCAAGAGGTCAGGGGACTGGACGAGCAGTACTTC. This chain links TRBV4-1 with TRBJ2-7; D may match TRBD1 or TRBD2 (6 bases each). Deletions cut 0 bases from V and 5 bases from J, with 14 bases between. The CDR3 spans 15 residues. The germline CDR1 and CDR2 sequences are MGHRA and YSYEKL.